The next 27 T cell receptor beta chains were all read from a single sample in a study of blood T cells in healthy people across ages. Alongside a J-beta primer mix, a sample-barcoded 5' primer served in a second PCR lasting 7 to 11 cycles. Each CDR3 protein is one row after TCRdb ran MiXCR on the 5' RACE reads. The table lists approximately 600,000 distinct CDR3 sequences, 58% of them singletons. The sample comprised blood. The receptors were sampled from a man in his 60s in good health.

This clonotype was seen only a few times. The chain couples TRBV20-1 to TRBJ2-3; the D gene is possibly TRBD2 (5 bases). The CDR3 is made up of 14 amino acids. Per germline, CDR1 DFQATT and CDR2 SNEGSKA (reference sequence). Trimming cost V 1 base and J 4 bases, with 12 bases left between them. The CDR3 loop is CSARGLPRSDTQYF. CDR3 sequence (DNA): TGCAGTGCTAGAGGACTACCTAGGTCAGATACGCAGTATTTT.

The V and J genes are TRBV20-1 and TRBJ1-1; a weak D match, TRBD1 (5 bases). The CDR3 consists of 14 residues. Germline CDR1 is DFQATT and CDR2 is SNEGSKA (reference sequence). Trimming cost V 3 bases and J 1 base, with 12 bases left between them. The CDR3 DNA is TGCAGTGCTAGGGATCGGGACTGGAACACTGAAGCTTTCTTT. This sequence encodes CSARDRDWNTEAFF.

The rearrangement joins TRBV2 to TRBJ1-5; no clear D. Germline CDR1 reads SNHLY; CDR2 reads FYNNEI. The CDR3 covers 14 residues. Trimming left V 8 bases short and J 0 bases short, with 11 bases between. In DNA form, the CDR3 reads TGTGCCAGCGGATCAGTAAATAGCAATCAGCCCCAGCATTTT. This gives the protein CASGSVNSNQPQHF.

The J gene is TRBJ1-1, the V gene TRBV10-3; 7 bases fit TRBD1. V lost 2 bases, J lost 1 base, and 4 bases stayed unmatched. Germline V lookup: CDR1 ENHRY, CDR2 SYGVKD. This CDR3 is 15 amino acids long. In DNA form, the CDR3 reads TGTGCCATCAGTGAGGCACAGGGGCGGAACACTGAAGCTTTCTTT. Translation: CAISEAQGRNTEAFF.

The V gene is TRBV25-1, the J gene TRBJ1-2, with TRBD1 as a possible D gene (5 bases). The CDR3 totals 15 residues. V shed 0 bases and J shed 5 bases, with 13 bases lying between them. In germline, CDR1 is MGHDK, CDR2 SYGVNS. CDR3: CASSEYPGTAYGYTF. For the CDR3, the DNA is TGTGCCAGCAGTGAATACCCAGGGACGGCATATGGCTACACCTTC.

The genes are TRBV4-1 and TRBJ1-2, with TRBD1 as a possible D gene (6 bases). The CDR3 loop spans 16 amino acids. From germline, CDR1 is MGHRA and CDR2 YSYEKL. V was pared by 1 base and J by 4 bases, with 16 bases between. The CDR3 nucleotides are TGCGCCAGCAGCCAAGGGTTGGGGGCGCTGAGCTATGGCTACACCTTC. Translated, it gives CASSQGLGALSYGYTF.

This chain joins TRBV4-2 and TRBJ2-5; TRBD1 agrees at 7 bases. Germline V gene sequence: CDR1 LGHNA, CDR2 YNFKEQ. The CDR3 runs 17 residues. The J segment lost 2 bases and the V segment lost 3 bases, leaving 12 bases of the junction unmatched. The CDR3 DNA reads as TGTGCCAGCAGCCAGGGGGATGCCTGGGACAGTCAAGAGACCCAGTACTTC. Translated: CASSQGDAWDSQETQYF.

CDR3: CASSQDRESGYGYTF. In DNA form, the CDR3 reads TGCGCCAGCAGCCAAGATCGAGAGTCGGGTTATGGCTACACCTTC. The V and J genes are TRBV4-1 and TRBJ1-2, with no clear D. With 0 bases removed from V and 5 bases from J, the gap between germline ends came to 13 bases. This CDR3 has 15 amino acids. CDR1 is MGHRA and CDR2 is YSYEKL in the germline V gene.

To note about this clonotype: A single base separates this from a much larger clone, so it may be a read error. The rearrangement joins TRBV20-1 to TRBJ2-4, with 9 positions matching TRBD2. Germline CDR1 reads DFQATT; CDR2 reads SNEGSKA (reference sequence). The CDR3 has 14 amino acids. Trimming removed 6 bases from V and 4 bases from J; junction bases left unmatched: 7. The CDR3 DNA reads as TGCAGTGCCGGACTAGCGAGGAGAAAAAACATTCAGTACTTC. As protein: CSAGLARRKNIQYF.

The chain couples TRBV18 to TRBJ1-6; D is uncertain. CDR3 length: 16 residues. The germline V and J ends were trimmed by 3 bases and 9 bases, with 18 bases remaining between them. The germline V gene has CDR1 KGHSH and CDR2 LQKENI. The CDR3 DNA is TGTGCCAGCTCACCGGCGTACAGCGGGTCAATTTCACCCCTCCACTTT. Translated: CASSPAYSGSISPLHF.

The chain is built from TRBV5-1 and TRBJ2-4; the D gene is possibly TRBD1 (6 bases). Germline V lookup: CDR1 SGHRS, CDR2 YFSETQ. V lost 6 bases and J lost 3, with 13 bases in between. The length of the CDR3 is 14 residues. The CDR3 bases are TGCGCCAGCAAGCAGGGGCTGGACAAAAACATTCAGTACTTC. This gives the protein CASKQGLDKNIQYF.

The chain links TRBV3-1 to TRBJ1-1; D uncertain. The V end lost 4 bases, the J end lost 0 bases, and 12 bases lay between the germline ends. This CDR3 region has 15 residues. Per germline, CDR1 LGHDT and CDR2 YNNKEL (reference sequence). The CDR3 here is CASSPILVLNTEAFF. DNA of the CDR3: TGTGCCAGCAGCCCCATTCTGGTGTTGAACACTGAAGCTTTCTTT.

Of note for this clonotype: A much larger clone lies a single base off, so this may be a read error. The V and J genes are TRBV3-1 and TRBJ2-1; 8 bases agree with TRBD1. The J segment lost 7 bases and the V segment lost 2 bases, leaving 1 base of the junction unmatched. The CDR3 is 13 amino acids. Germline CDR1 reads LGHDT; CDR2 reads YNNKEL (reference sequence). CDR3 nucleotide sequence: TGTGCCAGCAGCCAATACAGGGGGAATGAGCAGTTCTTC. This sequence encodes CASSQYRGNEQFF.

The rearrangement joins TRBV21-1 to TRBJ2-3; TRBD2, the table's D call, lacks a check against the DNA. TRBV21-1 is reported as a pseudogene. The CDR3 runs 20 residues. CDR3 amino acids: CASSTPERTSGGPSTGTQYF. The CDR3 DNA follows: TGTGCCAGCAGCACCCCGGAAAGGACTAGCGGGGGCCCTAGCACAGGTACGCAGTATTTT.

This clonotype is a singleton in its sample. This chain uses TRBV10-3 with TRBJ1-2; TRBD1 aligns across 8 bases. The CDR3 spans 13 residues. J was trimmed by 4 bases and V by 6 bases; bases with no gene match: 4. Germline V lookup: CDR1 ENHRY, CDR2 SYGVKD. The CDR3 is CAIRRQGTYGYTF. The CDR3 DNA sequence: TGTGCCATCAGGAGACAGGGGACCTATGGCTACACCTTC.

This chain joins TRBV5-1 and TRBJ1-1, with a weak D call TRBD1 (6 bases). This CDR3 has 15 residues. Deletions cut 3 bases from V and 8 bases from J, with 20 bases between. Germline V CDR1 and CDR2: SGHRS, YFSETQ. Here the CDR3 DNA reads TGCGCCAGCAGCTCCCTAGGGGCGGGGGCAGGGGAAGCTTTCTTT. Translation: CASSSLGAGAGEAFF.

This chain connects TRBV20-1 to TRBJ2-1; D unresolved. V lost 1 base and J lost 0, with 19 bases in between. Germline V gene lookup returns CDR1 DFQATT and CDR2 SNEGSKA (reference sequence). This CDR3 is built from 18 residues. CDR3 loop: CSARGRIPTSSSYNEQFF. The CDR3, as DNA: TGCAGTGCTAGAGGGAGAATTCCTACATCGAGCTCCTACAATGAGCAGTTCTTC.

The chain couples TRBV24-1 to TRBJ2-3, with 8 bases aligning to TRBD1. V lost 4 bases and J lost 1; bases outside the gene matches: 3. The CDR3 sequence is 15 residues long. CDR1 and CDR2 (germline): KGHDR, SFDVKD. The CDR3 region has the DNA TGTGCCACCAGTGACCCGGACAGGGGCACAGATACGCAGTATTTT. It specifies CATSDPDRGTDTQYF.

J is TRBJ1-5 and V is TRBV7-2; D gene unclear. The germline V and J ends were trimmed by 3 bases and 3 bases, with 12 bases remaining between them. Germline V gives CDR1 SGHTA, CDR2 FQGNSA. This CDR3 has 15 residues. The CDR3 region has the DNA TGTGCCAGCAGCTTTCGGACGGGAAACAATCAGCCCCAGCATTTT. Translation: CASSFRTGNNQPQHF. Complete variable domain (other parts from reference TRBV7-2 and TRBJ1-5): GAGVSQSPSNKVTEKGKDVELRCDPISGHTALYWYRQSLGQGLEFLIYFQGNSAPDKSGLPSDRFSAERTGGSVSTLTIQRTQQEDSAVYLCASSFRTGNNQPQHFGDGTRLSIL.

This clonotype was observed a handful of times. This chain links TRBV6-5 with TRBJ2-1, with D possibly matching TRBD2 (6 bases). V dropped 6 bases and J dropped 7 bases, with 16 bases sitting between them. Germline lookup yields CDR1 MNHEY and CDR2 SVGAGI. The CDR3 loop spans 14 amino acids. For the CDR3, the DNA is TGTGCCAGCAGCCCCGGGGGAATGGAAAATGAGCAGTTCTTC. It yields the protein CASSPGGMENEQFF.

Here the CDR3 DNA reads TGCAGTGCTAGTCAAGAGACCTACAATGAGCAGTTCTTC. Its translation is CSASQETYNEQFF. This rearrangement joins TRBV20-1 to TRBJ2-1; no clear D. Germline assignment: CDR1 DFQATT and CDR2 SNEGSKA (reference sequence). V was cut by 3 bases and J by 2 bases, with 8 bases left in between. This CDR3 region has 13 residues.

The chain links TRBV12-3 or TRBV12-4 to TRBJ1-5; D gene ambiguous. The length of the CDR3 is 13 residues. The V end lost 5 bases, the J end lost 7 bases, and 12 bases lay between the germline ends. CDR3 region: CASSPRWNQPQHF. DNA for the CDR3: TGTGCCAGCAGTCCCCGGTGGAACCAGCCCCAGCATTTT.

The chain is built from TRBV7-2 and TRBJ2-1; D perhaps matches TRBD1 (5 bases). Germline values: CDR1 SGHTA, CDR2 FQGNSA. The ends were cut back, 5 bases at V and 0 bases at J, with 11 bases in the middle. CDR3 length: 15 amino acids. This CDR3 reads CASSPSGRSYNEQFF. The DNA of the CDR3 is TGTGCCAGCAGCCCCTCAGGGCGCTCCTACAATGAGCAGTTCTTC.

This chain links TRBV7-2 with TRBJ2-1; D is uncertain. Germline V lookup: CDR1 SGHTA, CDR2 FQGNSA. CDR3 length equals 12 residues. The V gene lost 4 bases and the J gene lost 15 bases, with 16 bases spanning the gap. The CDR3 here is CASSSPDRSRFF. The DNA of the CDR3 is TGTGCCAGCAGCTCCCCCGACCGGTCGAGGTTCTTC.

The rearrangement joins TRBV12-3 or TRBV12-4 to TRBJ2-2, with 11 bases aligning to TRBD2. This CDR3 has 17 amino acids. Trimming took 3 bases from V and 3 from J; bases not matched to a gene: 6. CDR3 nucleotide sequence: TGTGCCAGCAGTTTCCCTAGCGGGGGGTTGGACACCGGGGAGCTGTTTTTT. Its translation: CASSFPSGGLDTGELFF.

The chain links TRBV18 to TRBJ1-2; D may be TRBD1 (5 bases). The germline V gene encodes CDR1 KGHSH and CDR2 LQKENI. V gave up 3 bases and J gave up 2 bases, with 16 bases separating them. There are 16 residues in the CDR3. CDR3 residues: CASSPVAGNRNYGYTF. The CDR3 region has the DNA TGTGCCAGCTCACCGGTGGCAGGGAACAGGAACTATGGCTACACCTTC. Combining the CDR3 with reference TRBV18 and TRBJ1-2 gives the whole variable domain NAGVMQNPRHLVRRRGQEARLRCSPMKGHSHVYWYRQLPEEGLKFMVYLQKENIIDESGMPKERFSAEFPKEGPSILRIQQVVRGDSAAYFCASSPVAGNRNYGYTFGSGTRLTVV.

This chain links TRBV20-1 with TRBJ1-6; 10 nucleotides align to TRBD1. This CDR3 is built from 15 residues. Looked up from germline, CDR1 is DFQATT and CDR2 is SNEGSKA (reference sequence). The ends lost 6 bases at V and 14 bases at J; junction bases unmatched: 16. The CDR3 spells CSATTGTGVPEALHF. The CDR3 nucleotides read TGCAGTGCGACCACCGGGACAGGGGTGCCTGAAGCCCTCCACTTT.